This TCR beta chain emerged from a study of blood T cell repertoires in COVID-19. Living in about two dozen US areas, the participants were between 18 and 89 years of age. In assigning cohorts, the study relied on participant-reported clinical history. The recovered donors of Cohort 3 showed two negative PCRs, clearance, or symptom resolution. Method: immunoSEQ multiplex PCR; TCRdb's copy keeps in-frame clones and lacks some. Of a few hundred thousand clones in the sample, 65% to 85% were seen once. There are 14 residues in the CDR3. V was clipped by 4 bases and J by 2 bases, with 15 bases between them. The germline V gene encodes CDR1 GTSNPN and CDR2 SVGIG (reference sequence). A single count supports this clone.

This sequence joins TRBV30 and TRBJ2-7, with D perhaps TRBD1 (5 bases). The TCR comes from a woman aged 40 to 50 who had recovered from COVID-19. Sequencing was performed on PBMCs or T cells enriched from blood (not recorded which). CDR3 coding DNA: TGTGCCTGGACTGACCTACAGGAAACCTACGAGCAGTACTTC. It is translated as CAWTDLQETYEQYF.